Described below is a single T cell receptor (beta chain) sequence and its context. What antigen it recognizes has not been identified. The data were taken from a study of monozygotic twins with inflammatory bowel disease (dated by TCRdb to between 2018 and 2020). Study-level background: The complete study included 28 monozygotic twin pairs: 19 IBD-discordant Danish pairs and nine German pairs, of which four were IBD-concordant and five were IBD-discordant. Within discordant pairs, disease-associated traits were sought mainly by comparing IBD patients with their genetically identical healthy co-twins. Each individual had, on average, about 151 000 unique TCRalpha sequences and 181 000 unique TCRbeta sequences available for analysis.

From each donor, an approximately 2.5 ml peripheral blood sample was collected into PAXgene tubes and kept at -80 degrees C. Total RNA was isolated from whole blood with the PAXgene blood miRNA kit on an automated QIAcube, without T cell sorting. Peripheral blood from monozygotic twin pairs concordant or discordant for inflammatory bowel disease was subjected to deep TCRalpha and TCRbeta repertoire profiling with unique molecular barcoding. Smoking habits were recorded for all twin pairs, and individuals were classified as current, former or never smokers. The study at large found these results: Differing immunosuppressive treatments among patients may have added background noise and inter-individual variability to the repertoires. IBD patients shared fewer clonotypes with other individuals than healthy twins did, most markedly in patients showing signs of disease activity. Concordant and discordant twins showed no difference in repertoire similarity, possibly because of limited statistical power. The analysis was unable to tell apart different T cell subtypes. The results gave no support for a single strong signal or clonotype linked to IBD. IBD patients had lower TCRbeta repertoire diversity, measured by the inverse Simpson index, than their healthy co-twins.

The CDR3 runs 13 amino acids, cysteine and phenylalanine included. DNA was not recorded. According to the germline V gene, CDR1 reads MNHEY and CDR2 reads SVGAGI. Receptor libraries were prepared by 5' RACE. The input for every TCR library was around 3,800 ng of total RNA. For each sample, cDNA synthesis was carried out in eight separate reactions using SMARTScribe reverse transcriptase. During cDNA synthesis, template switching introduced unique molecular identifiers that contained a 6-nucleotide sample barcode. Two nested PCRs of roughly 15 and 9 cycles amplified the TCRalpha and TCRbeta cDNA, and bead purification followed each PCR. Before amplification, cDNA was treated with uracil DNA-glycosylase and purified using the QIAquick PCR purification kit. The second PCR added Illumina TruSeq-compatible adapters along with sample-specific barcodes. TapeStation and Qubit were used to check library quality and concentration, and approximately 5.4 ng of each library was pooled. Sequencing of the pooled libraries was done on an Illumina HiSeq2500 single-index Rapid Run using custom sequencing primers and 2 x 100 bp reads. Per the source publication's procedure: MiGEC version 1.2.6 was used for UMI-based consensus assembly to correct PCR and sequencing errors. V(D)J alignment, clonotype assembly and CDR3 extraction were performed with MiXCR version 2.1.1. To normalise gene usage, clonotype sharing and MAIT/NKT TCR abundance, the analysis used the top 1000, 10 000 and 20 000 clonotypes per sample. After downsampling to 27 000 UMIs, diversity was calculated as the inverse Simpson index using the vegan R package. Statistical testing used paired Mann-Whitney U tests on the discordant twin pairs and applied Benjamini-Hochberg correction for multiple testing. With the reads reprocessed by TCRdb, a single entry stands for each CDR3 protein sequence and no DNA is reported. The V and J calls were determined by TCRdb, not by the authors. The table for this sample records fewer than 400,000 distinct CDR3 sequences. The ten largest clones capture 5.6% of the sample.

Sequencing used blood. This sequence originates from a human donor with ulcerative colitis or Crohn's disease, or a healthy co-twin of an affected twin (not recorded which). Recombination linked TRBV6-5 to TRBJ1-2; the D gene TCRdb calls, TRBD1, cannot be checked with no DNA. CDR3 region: CASRFDRDYGYTF.